The entry that follows covers one T cell receptor (beta chain) sequence. What it binds is unknown. Given a much more abundant clone one base away, this may be a read error. The sample originates from a study of human T cells and chemical hapten exposure. Study-wide context: Reading of the patch tests, which applied 0.01% DPC to the upper back, occurred at 6 days. Study observations and caveats: Having alopecia, donors may respond immunologically unlike healthy people. Sensitizing to DPC left TCRs with a frequency above 1 in 1000 unaltered.

In the authors' workflow: Ranging from roughly 23,224 to 700,000, TCR counts per sample had a median value of approximately 97,000. TCRdb analysed the RACE reads with MiXCR anew, one entry per CDR3 protein. The V and J calls here are based on TCRdb, not the publication. The data show 70,000 to 80,000 distinct CDR3 sequences, with more than 30% seen just once and roughly 10% held by the top ten. Time point indicated: patch test 1, 2 weeks after DPC sensitization. As to treatment: therapeutic diphenylcyclopropenone sensitization with weekly scalp DPC. This TCR was sampled from a man between 35 and 55 years old with alopecia areata. Some clones in this sample may be carry-over from other donors' samples. The input for sequencing was whole blood, taken in connection with sensitization to the hapten diphenylcyclopropenone (DPC).

CDR3 amino acids: CGVEDGGTKETQYF. The CDR3 bases are TGCGGCGTTGAAGATGGCGGAACCAAAGAGACCCAGTACTTC. V gene TRBV29-1 combines with J gene TRBJ2-5; D gene ambiguous. The CDR3 has 14 amino acids. CDR1 SQVTM and CDR2 ANQGSEA come from the germline V gene.